The sample holds a few counts of the clone carrying this T cell receptor beta chain. What it binds is unknown. This record comes from a study of beta chain features in type 1 diabetes. Study-wide results and limits: Among all four CD4+ subsets, Type 1 diabetes patients had TCRB CDR3s that were moderately but significantly shorter.

V trimming: 4 bases; J trimming: 4 bases; junction bases outside the gene matches: 6. Per germline, CDR1 SQVTM and CDR2 ANQGSEA. CDR3 length equals 13 residues. The whole isolated RNA underwent reverse transcription, so sequencing captured expressed TCRB transcripts. Using immunoSEQ multiplex PCR, the repertoire was profiled, and TCRdb retains in-frame clones only, with some absent. The sample yields some 660,000 clones, 11% to 15% seen once. The clonotype was recovered from a man aged 18 to 30 with type 1 diabetes. The specimen was naive CD4+ T cells from blood. The chain has TRBV29-1 and TRBJ2-7; 8 bases are a match to TRBD2. CDR3 amino acids: CSVATGGPYEQYF. The DNA of the CDR3 is TGCAGCGTTGCTACGGGAGGGCCGTACGAGCAGTACTTC.